This TCR beta chain was found in a study of T cell repertoires in cytomegalovirus infection. For the study at large: Selection of CMV epitopes for the study included recently identified HLA-C-restricted and well-studied HLA-B-restricted ones.

Study-wide results and limits: Frequencies of public TCR beta families were cumulated, and this identified carriers of CMV plus the relevant HLA.

Germline-derived CDR1 and CDR2 are MGHDK and SYGVNS. Trimming stripped 3 bases from V and 2 bases from J, with 8 bases between. The CDR3 loop spans 13 amino acids. TCRdb redid the calling of the reads with MiXCR, one entry per CDR3 protein. The sample consists of some 220,000 distinct CDR3 sequences, about 39% of them appearing once. With respect to this clonotype: What it binds is unknown.

The TCR comes from a human donor in good health (CMV status not recorded). Some clones in this sample may be carry-over from other donors' samples. The source material was CD8+ T cells from cultured PBMCs, sampled from culture after CMV antigen stimulation. V and J are TRBV25-1 and TRBJ2-7; D is undetermined. The CDR3 sequence is CASSDDLAYEQYF. In DNA, the CDR3 is TGTGCCAGCAGTGATGACCTCGCCTACGAGCAGTACTTC.